This TCR beta chain originates from a study of response to subunit inactivated influenza vaccine. Study-level results: Authors suggested each seasonal flu vaccination may recruit only limited numbers of new T cells.

As for this clonotype: The antigen is unknown.

A single record per CDR3 protein comes from TCRdb applying MiXCR to the RT-PCR reads. The sample has about 530,000 distinct CDR3 sequences, about 11% seen once; the top ten hold roughly a tenth. V was clipped by 6 bases and J by 4 bases; unmatched bases: 6. This CDR3 contains 15 residues. The genes are TRBV12-3 or TRBV12-4 and TRBJ2-1, with 10 bases fitting TRBD2. This TCR was sampled from a man aged 50 to 60 who received an inactivated influenza vaccine. The sequencing used PBMCs from blood, collected on the day of vaccination. The CDR3: CASRSSGRAYNEQFF. The CDR3 nucleotides read TGTGCCAGCAGGTCTAGCGGGAGAGCATACAATGAGCAGTTCTTC.